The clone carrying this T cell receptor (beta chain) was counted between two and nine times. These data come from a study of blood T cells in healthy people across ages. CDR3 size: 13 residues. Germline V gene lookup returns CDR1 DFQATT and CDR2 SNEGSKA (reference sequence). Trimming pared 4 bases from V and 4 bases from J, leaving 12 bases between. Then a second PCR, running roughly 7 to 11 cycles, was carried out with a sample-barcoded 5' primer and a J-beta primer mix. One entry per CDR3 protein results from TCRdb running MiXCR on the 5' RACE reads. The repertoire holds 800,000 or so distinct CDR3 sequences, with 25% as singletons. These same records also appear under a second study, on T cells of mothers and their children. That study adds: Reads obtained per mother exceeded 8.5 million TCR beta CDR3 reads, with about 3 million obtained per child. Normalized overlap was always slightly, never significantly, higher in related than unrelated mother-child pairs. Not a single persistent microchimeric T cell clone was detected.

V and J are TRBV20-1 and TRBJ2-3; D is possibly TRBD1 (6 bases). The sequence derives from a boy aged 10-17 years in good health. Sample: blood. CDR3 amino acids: CSATVGAADTQYF. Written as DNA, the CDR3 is TGCAGTGCTACGGTGGGGGCCGCAGATACGCAGTATTTT.